A single sample gave rise to the 21 T cell receptor beta chains below, sequenced in a study of graft-versus-host responses after intestinal transplantation (dated by TCRdb to about 2021). No antigen is known for these receptors. Library method: the immunoSEQ multiplex PCR assay. TCRdb limited this immuneACCESS table to in-frame rearrangements with V and J called. A share of clones is missing; checked studies link under half to unresolved V genes, and the rest is unexplained. For this sample the table gives fewer than 150,000 clones, of which around 90% were detected only once. The biggest ten clones account for 0.16% of the sample. The time point label here, explained by the study, means: cells obtained before transplantation from donor or recipient. Source: unstimulated CD4+ T cells sorted from spleen or lymph node cells, taken before intestinal transplant. Receptors originate from a human donor who received an intestinal transplant.

The chain joins TRBV5-4 to TRBJ2-1; 12 positions agree with TRBD2. This CDR3 is built from 16 residues. The V gene's germline CDR1 is SGHNT and CDR2 YYREEE (reference sequence). The trim removed 4 bases at V and 4 bases at J, leaving 6 bases unmatched. The CDR3 nucleotides read TGTGCCAGCAGCACGAAACTAGCGGGGGGTTACAATGAGCAGTTCTTC. Translation gives CASSTKLAGGYNEQFF. The complete variable domain, with remaining parts taken from reference TRBV5-4 and TRBJ2-1, reads ETGVTQSPTHLIKTRGQQVTLRCSSQSGHNTVSWYQQALGQGPQFIFQYYREEENGRGNFPPRFSGLQFPNYSSELNVNALELDDSALYLCASSTKLAGGYNEQFFGPGTRLTVL.

The chain uses TRBV9 and TRBJ2-5; D uncertain. The germline V and J ends were trimmed by 0 bases and 2 bases, with 8 bases remaining between them. Germline loops: CDR1 SGDLS, CDR2 YYNGEE. The CDR3 sequence is 14 residues long. The CDR3 loop reads CASSVGGLQETQYF. For the CDR3, the DNA is TGTGCCAGCAGCGTAGGCGGTTTACAAGAGACCCAGTACTTC.

V and J are TRBV6-1 and TRBJ1-5; D ambiguous. Trimming removed 6 bases at V and 9 bases at J, with 15 bases between. Per the germline V gene, CDR1 is MNHNS and CDR2 is SASEGT. The CDR3 length is 13 residues. CDR3 nucleotides: TGTGCCAGCAGCCCTGGAGAACTGAGGCCCCAGCATTTT. Residues: CASSPGELRPQHF.

V gene TRBV25-1 combines with J gene TRBJ1-1; possible D gene TRBD1, 6 bases. The germline V gene encodes CDR1 MGHDK and CDR2 SYGVNS. Between the trimmed V and J ends, which lost 3 bases and 1 base, there was a span of 9 bases. The CDR3 contains 14 residues. CDR3: CASSDQTGNTEAFF. The CDR3 DNA is TGTGCCAGCAGTGACCAGACAGGGAACACTGAAGCTTTCTTT.

The rearrangement joins TRBV25-1 to TRBJ1-4, with D perhaps matching TRBD1 (6 bases). This CDR3 is 15 amino acids long. Germline V lookup: CDR1 MGHDK, CDR2 SYGVNS. V was shortened by 3 bases and J by 5 bases, with 13 bases between the two germline ends. The CDR3 region has the DNA TGTGCCAGCAGTGAGGGGGGGGCCCTAAATGAAAAACTGTTTTTT. It is translated as CASSEGGALNEKLFF. Variable domain in full (rest from reference TRBV25-1 and TRBJ1-4): EADIYQTPRYLVIGTGKKITLECSQTMGHDKMYWYQQDPGMELHLIHYSYGVNSTEKGDLSSESTVSRIRTEHFPLTLESARPSHTSQYLCASSEGGALNEKLFFGSGTQLSVL.

The chain couples TRBV11-2 to TRBJ2-7; possibly TRBD1 or TRBD2 for D (5 bases each). CDR3 length: 15 residues. Germline CDR1 and CDR2: SGHAT and FQNNGV. Trimming pared 4 bases from V and 3 bases from J, leaving 16 bases between. The CDR3 sequence is CASSSRDPRDYEQYF. DNA of the CDR3: TGTGCCAGCAGCTCAAGGGACCCGAGGGACTACGAGCAGTACTTC.

As regards this clone: Other nucleotide sequences from this sample produce the same CDR3. The chain links TRBV5-1 to TRBJ2-7; 9 positions agree with TRBD1. Germline CDR1 and CDR2: SGHRS and YFSETQ. The CDR3 sequence is 14 residues long. After removal of 3 bases from V and 5 bases from J, the junction contained 6 bases not matched to a gene. CDR3 DNA sequence: TGCGCCAGCAGCTCTGGGACAGGGTTGGACGAGCAGTACTTC. This gives the protein CASSSGTGLDEQYF.

This chain links TRBV5-1 with TRBJ2-5, with TRBD2 matching 8 bases. The CDR3 runs to 14 residues. Germline CDR1 is SGHRS and CDR2 is YFSETQ. Unmatched junction bases numbered 5, after V lost 4 bases and J lost 3 bases. The CDR3, as DNA: TGCGCCAGCAGCCAGGGACTAGTTAAAGAGACCCAGTACTTC. Translated, it gives CASSQGLVKETQYF.

This chain connects TRBV13 to TRBJ1-2; D gene uncertain. V dropped 0 bases and J dropped 6 bases, with 5 bases sitting between them. CDR1 PRHDT and CDR2 FYEKMQ come from the germline V gene (reference sequence). CDR3 length equals 12 residues. The CDR3 sequence: CASSLGGDGYTF. DNA of the CDR3: TGTGCCAGCAGCTTAGGGGGCGATGGCTACACCTTC.

The chain links TRBV2 to TRBJ2-5; D uncertain. The CDR3 covers 12 residues. Trimming took 4 bases from V and 4 from J, leaving 7 bases between them. CDR1 is SNHLY, CDR2 FYNNEI, per germline. CDR3 loop: CASSGYGETQYF. CDR3 sequence (DNA): TGTGCCAGCAGTGGGTATGGAGAGACCCAGTACTTC. Based on the CDR3 plus reference TRBV2 and TRBJ2-5, the full variable domain is EPEVTQTPSHQVTQMGQEVILRCVPISNHLYFYWYRQILGQKVEFLVSFYNNEISEKSEIFDDQFSVERPDGSNFTLKIRSTKLEDSAMYFCASSGYGETQYFGPGTRLLVL.

This chain links TRBV9 with TRBJ2-5; the match to TRBD1 covers 7 bases. J was trimmed by 3 bases and V by 2 bases; bases with no gene match: 1. The CDR3 extends over 13 amino acids. In germline, CDR1 is SGDLS, CDR2 YYNGEE. This CDR3 reads CASSVGQEETQYF. In DNA, the CDR3 is TGTGCCAGCAGCGTTGGACAGGAAGAGACCCAGTACTTC.

This chain joins TRBV19 and TRBJ2-5; D unresolved. V was shortened by 2 bases and J by 0 bases, with 4 bases between the two germline ends. The CDR3 runs to 13 residues. Germline CDR1 LNHDA, CDR2 SQIVND (reference sequence). For the CDR3, the DNA is TGTGCCAGTAGTATAAGCAACCAAGAGACCCAGTACTTC. This gives the protein CASSISNQETQYF.

The rearrangement links TRBV4-1 to TRBJ2-2; D ambiguous. CDR3 size: 14 residues. Germline V gene sequence: CDR1 MGHRA, CDR2 YSYEKL. Trimming took off 2 bases at V and 7 bases at J, with 11 bases between the two ends. The CDR3 loop reads CASSQPGPIGELFF. The CDR3 DNA reads TGCGCCAGCAGCCAACCCGGGCCCATCGGGGAGCTGTTTTTT.

The chain's CDR3 is CASSMGGAGAQPQHF. The CDR3 DNA is TGTGCCAGTAGTATGGGAGGGGCAGGGGCCCAGCCCCAGCATTTT. The J gene is TRBJ1-5, the V gene TRBV19; D is perhaps TRBD1 (6 bases). The V end was cut by 3 bases, the J end by 7 bases, with 16 bases between. Per the germline V gene, CDR1 is LNHDA and CDR2 is SQIVND (reference sequence). The CDR3 runs 15 residues.

V is TRBV19 and J is TRBJ1-3; D might be TRBD1 (6 bases). Trimming took off 4 bases at V and 4 bases at J, with 17 bases between the two ends. The CDR3 loop spans 16 amino acids. Germline CDR1 is LNHDA and CDR2 is SQIVND (reference sequence). CDR3 in DNA: TGTGCCAGTAGTACTGTTACAGGGCTTGGAGGAAACACCATATATTTT. Its protein product is CASSTVTGLGGNTIYF.

V usage is TRBV13 and J usage is TRBJ2-2; 11 bases are shared with TRBD2. The V gene's germline CDR1 is PRHDT and CDR2 FYEKMQ (reference sequence). The length of the CDR3 is 15 residues. The V and J ends lost 5 bases and 4 bases, in that order; junction bases with no gene match: 3. In nucleotides, the CDR3 is TGTGCCAGCAGCCGTCTAGCGGGGGGCACCGGGGAGCTGTTTTTT. This codes for CASSRLAGGTGELFF. Full variable domain (rest looked up from reference TRBV13 and TRBJ2-2): AAGVIQSPRHLIKEKRETATLKCYPIPRHDTVYWYQQGPGQDPQFLISFYEKMQSDKGSIPDRFSAQQFSDYHSELNMSSLELGDSALYFCASSRLAGGTGELFFGEGSRLTVL.

The chain carries TRBV5-4 and TRBJ1-3; D remains ambiguous. The CDR3 length is 20 residues. Trimming pared 2 bases from V and 0 bases from J, leaving 24 bases between. The germline V gene has CDR1 SGHNT and CDR2 YYREEE (reference sequence). For the CDR3, the DNA is TGTGCCAGCAGCTTTGGGAGCGGCGGAGGGTCCCATATCTCTGGAAACACCATATATTTT. It encodes CASSFGSGGGSHISGNTIYF.

The rearrangement links TRBV5-1 to TRBJ1-1; possible D gene TRBD1, 6 bases. The V end was cut by 7 bases, the J end by 0 bases, with 10 bases between. The germline V gene encodes CDR1 SGHRS and CDR2 YFSETQ. The CDR3 loop spans 13 amino acids. This CDR3 is CASRGQMNTEAFF. DNA of the CDR3: TGCGCCAGCCGTGGACAGATGAACACTGAAGCTTTCTTT. Full variable domain (rest looked up from reference TRBV5-1 and TRBJ1-1): KAGVTQTPRYLIKTRGQQVTLSCSPISGHRSVSWYQQTPGQGLQFLFEYFSETQRNKGNFPGRFSGRQFSNSRSEMNVSTLELGDSALYLCASRGQMNTEAFFGQGTRLTVV.

The chain employs TRBV9 and TRBJ1-1, with 8 bases fitting TRBD1. The CDR3 has 12 amino acids. Germline V gene lookup returns CDR1 SGDLS and CDR2 YYNGEE. The J segment lost 9 bases and the V segment lost 0 bases, leaving 1 base of the junction unmatched. CDR3: CASSVGQGKAFF. The DNA for the CDR3 is TGTGCCAGCAGCGTAGGACAGGGGAAAGCTTTCTTT.

The rearrangement uses TRBV18 and TRBJ2-7; either TRBD1 or TRBD2 may fit D (5 bases each). Germline V lookup: CDR1 KGHSH, CDR2 LQKENI. V lost 4 bases to trimming and J lost 5 bases, with 18 bases between them. The CDR3 totals 15 residues. The CDR3 DNA reads TGTGCCAGCTCACTATGGGACCGCCCGAGGGACGAGCAGTACTTC. Its translation: CASSLWDRPRDEQYF.

The chain combines TRBV30 with TRBJ2-1; D unresolved. CDR3 size: 12 residues. V was shortened by 8 bases and J by 3 bases, with 11 bases between the two germline ends. CDR1 is GTSNPN, CDR2 SVGIG, per germline (reference sequence). In DNA, the CDR3 is TGTGCCGGGGAACCCGTCTACAATGAGCAGTTCTTC. This gives the protein CAGEPVYNEQFF.